The 11 T cell receptor beta chains below come from one sample, sequenced in a study of blood T cell repertoires in COVID-19. The assay was immunoSEQ multiplex PCR, and TCRdb's table has in-frame clones only and misses some. Altogether roughly 210,000 clones are present, more than 75% being singletons, with the ten largest covering 7% to 9%. The source material was PBMCs or T cells enriched from blood (not recorded which). The receptors here all came from a man aged 30-40 years in a cohort exposed to, infected with or recovered from COVID-19 (not recorded which).

This sequence joins TRBV5-6 and TRBJ1-4; 7 nucleotides line up with TRBD1. Germline values: CDR1 SGHDT, CDR2 YYEEEE. The CDR3 runs to 15 residues. V shed 4 bases, J shed 2 bases, and the junction held 5 bases outside the gene matches. The CDR3 is CASSLQGITNEKLFF. In DNA, the CDR3 is TGTGCCAGCAGCCTACAGGGGATCACTAATGAAAAACTGTTTTTT.

This sequence joins TRBV9 and TRBJ2-7; TRBD1 matches 10 bases. The CDR3 spans 14 residues. J was trimmed by 2 bases and V by 2 bases; bases with no gene match: 1. Germline values: CDR1 SGDLS, CDR2 YYNGEE. CDR3 loop: CASSVGQGTYEQYF. The CDR3 nucleotides read TGTGCCAGCAGCGTGGGACAGGGGACCTACGAGCAGTACTTC.

The chain combines TRBV27 with TRBJ2-3, with TRBD2 identical over 7 bases. The CDR3 runs to 18 residues. J gave up 1 base and V 2 bases, and 12 bases lay outside the gene matches. Germline loops: CDR1 MNHEY, CDR2 SMNVEV (reference sequence). CDR3 loop: CASSLRGGRTSGTDTQYF. CDR3 coding DNA: TGTGCCAGCAGTTTAAGAGGTGGTAGGACTAGTGGCACAGATACGCAGTATTTT.

The rearrangement links TRBV9 to TRBJ2-2; TRBD2 aligns across 7 bases. With 5 bases clipped from V and 2 bases from J, the junction kept 6 bases outside the gene matches. The germline V gene has CDR1 SGDLS and CDR2 YYNGEE. The CDR3 sequence is 15 residues long. The CDR3 loop reads CASRPPSGNTGELFF. In nucleotides, the CDR3 is TGTGCCAGCAGACCCCCTAGCGGCAACACCGGGGAGCTGTTTTTT.

The chain links TRBV28 to TRBJ1-2; the D gene is possibly TRBD1 (5 bases). CDR3 length equals 17 residues. Deletions cut 5 bases from V and 3 bases from J, with 22 bases between. Germline V gene sequence: CDR1 MDHEN, CDR2 SYDVKM. In DNA, the CDR3 is TGTGCCAGCAGTCCCTCCATGGGGGGGAAAGGCGACTATGGCTACACCTTC. Protein product: CASSPSMGGKGDYGYTF.

J is TRBJ2-7 and V is TRBV3-1 (or the pseudogene TRBV3-2); the match to TRBD1 covers 7 bases. There are 14 residues in the CDR3. The V gene end was trimmed by 5 bases and the J gene end by 7 bases; junction bases not matched to a gene: 11. CDR1 is LGHDT, CDR2 YNNKEL, per germline (reference sequence). In DNA form, the CDR3 reads TGTGCCAGCAGCTACAGGGGTTTTGGAGGAGAGCAGTACTTC. Protein: CASSYRGFGGEQYF.

This chain connects TRBV28 to TRBJ2-4; 8 bases map to TRBD2. With V trimmed by 8 bases and J by 0 bases, 21 bases remained unmatched. The CDR3 loop spans 20 amino acids. The germline V gene encodes CDR1 MDHEN and CDR2 SYDVKM. The CDR3 loop reads CASGTETSALLGLAKNIQYF. The DNA of the CDR3 is TGTGCCAGCGGGACGGAGACTAGCGCCCTATTGGGTCTAGCCAAAAACATTCAGTACTTC.

The gene calls are TRBV19 and TRBJ2-7, with 9 nucleotides matching TRBD1. With 8 bases clipped from V and 2 bases from J, the junction kept 7 bases outside the gene matches. CDR3 size: 14 residues. Germline V gene lookup returns CDR1 LNHDA and CDR2 SQIVND (reference sequence). The CDR3 DNA reads TGTGCCAGTGCCCCGGGACAGGGCCCCTACGAGCAGTACTTC. Encoded protein: CASAPGQGPYEQYF.

The chain joins TRBV12-3 or TRBV12-4 to TRBJ2-1; no clear D gene. V lost 5 bases and J lost 0, with 5 bases in between. This CDR3 region has 13 residues. CDR3 sequence: CASSRGSYNEQFF. The CDR3 region has the DNA TGTGCCAGCAGTCGCGGCTCCTACAATGAGCAGTTCTTC.

This chain connects TRBV11-2 to TRBJ2-1, with 8 bases that match TRBD2. Germline CDR1 and CDR2: SGHAT and FQNNGV. The length of the CDR3 is 16 residues. V dropped 3 bases and J dropped 5; count of bases not matched to a gene: 9. The CDR3 nucleotides read TGTGCCAGCAGCTTTTTTTCCGGGACTAGAAACAATGAGCAGTTCTTC. Amino acid sequence: CASSFFSGTRNNEQFF.

The rearrangement links TRBV24-1 to TRBJ2-3; D is ambiguous. CDR1 and CDR2 from the germline V gene are KGHDR and SFDVKD. This CDR3 contains 14 residues. V was shortened by 4 bases and J by 1 base, with 8 bases between the two germline ends. DNA for the CDR3: TGTGCCACCAGTGACCCTTTCGGCACAGATACGCAGTATTTT. It is translated as CATSDPFGTDTQYF.